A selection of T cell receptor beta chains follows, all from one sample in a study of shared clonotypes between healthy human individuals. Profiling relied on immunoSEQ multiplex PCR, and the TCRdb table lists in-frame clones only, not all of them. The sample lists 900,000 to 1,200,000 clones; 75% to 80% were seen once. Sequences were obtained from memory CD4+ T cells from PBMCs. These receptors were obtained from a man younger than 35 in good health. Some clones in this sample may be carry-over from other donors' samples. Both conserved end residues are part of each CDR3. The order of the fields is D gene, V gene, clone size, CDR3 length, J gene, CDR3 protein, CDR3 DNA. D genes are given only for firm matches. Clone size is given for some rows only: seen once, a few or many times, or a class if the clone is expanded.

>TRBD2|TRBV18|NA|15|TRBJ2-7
CASSPRTSGSYEQYF
TGTGCCAGCTCACCTCGGACTAGCGGTTCCTACGAGCAGTACTTC
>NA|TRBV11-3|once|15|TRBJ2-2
CASSLLGRSTGELFF
TGTGCCAGCAGCTTACTCGGACGCTCCACCGGGGAGCTGTTTTTT
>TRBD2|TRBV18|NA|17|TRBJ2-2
CASSLTSGSLNTGELFF
TGTGCCAGCTCATTGACTAGCGGGAGCCTGAACACCGGGGAGCTGTTTTTT
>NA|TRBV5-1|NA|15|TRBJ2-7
CASSPTDPSSYEQYF
TGCGCCAGCAGCCCGACAGATCCCAGCTCCTACGAGCAGTACTTC
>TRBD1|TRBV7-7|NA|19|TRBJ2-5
CASSARVLGTGIYQETQYF
TGTGCCAGCAGCGCCCGAGTCTTAGGGACAGGGATTTATCAAGAGACCCAGTACTTC
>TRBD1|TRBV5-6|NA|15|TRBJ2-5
CASSQTGGGIETQYF
TGTGCCAGCAGCCAGACAGGGGGTGGTATCGAGACCCAGTACTTC
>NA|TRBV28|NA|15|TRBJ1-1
CASSLRGPMNTEAFF
TGTGCCAGCAGTTTGAGGGGCCCTATGAACACTGAAGCTTTCTTT
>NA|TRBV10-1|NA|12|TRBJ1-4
CASSESSEKLFF
TGCGCCAGCAGTGAGTCGAGTGAAAAACTGTTTTTT
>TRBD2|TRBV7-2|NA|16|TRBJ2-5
CASSKSAGGGQETQYF
TGTGCCAGCAGCAAGTCAGCGGGAGGGGGTCAAGAGACCCAGTACTTC
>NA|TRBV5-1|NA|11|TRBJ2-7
CASSLAGEQYF
TGCGCCAGCAGCTTGGCAGGCGAGCAGTACTTC
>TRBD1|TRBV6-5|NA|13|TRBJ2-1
CASSVDRGTEQFF
TGTGCCAGCAGTGTCGACAGGGGCACTGAGCAGTTCTTC
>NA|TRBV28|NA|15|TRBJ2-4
CASSLFGSLGNIQYF
TGTGCCAGCAGTTTATTCGGAAGCCTAGGAAACATTCAGTACTTC
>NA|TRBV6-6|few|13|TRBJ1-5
CASSWADNQPQHF
TGTGCCAGCAGTTGGGCAGATAATCAGCCCCAGCATTTT
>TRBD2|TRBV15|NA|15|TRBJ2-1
CATSIPGLAANEQFF
TGTGCCACCAGCATTCCGGGACTAGCGGCCAATGAGCAGTTCTTC
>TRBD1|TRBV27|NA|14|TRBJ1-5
CASSSDRGSQPQHF
TGTGCCAGCAGTTCGGACAGGGGATCCCAGCCCCAGCATTTT
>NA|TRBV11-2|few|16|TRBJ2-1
CASGLRLTPGVNEQFF
TGTGCCAGCGGACTACGTCTGACCCCCGGAGTCAATGAGCAGTTCTTC
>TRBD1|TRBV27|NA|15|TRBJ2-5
CASNPGQGASETQYF
TGTGCCAGCAACCCGGGACAGGGGGCGTCGGAGACCCAGTACTTC
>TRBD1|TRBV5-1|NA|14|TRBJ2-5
CASSDDRGEETQYF
TGCGCCAGCAGCGACGACAGGGGTGAGGAGACCCAGTACTTC
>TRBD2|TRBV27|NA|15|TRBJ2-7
CASSFLGLAGAEQYF
TGTGCCAGCAGTTTTTTGGGACTAGCGGGAGCCGAGCAGTACTTC
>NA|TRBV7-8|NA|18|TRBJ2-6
CASSLAGFRTSGANVLTF
TGTGCCAGCAGCTTAGCTGGGTTCCGGACCTCTGGGGCCAACGTCCTGACTTTC
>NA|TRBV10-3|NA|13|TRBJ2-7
CAISESPGFEQYF
TGTGCCATCAGTGAGTCGCCTGGATTCGAGCAGTACTTC
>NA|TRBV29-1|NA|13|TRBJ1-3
CSVPGPAGNTIYF
TGCAGCGTCCCCGGACCAGCCGGAAACACCATATATTTT
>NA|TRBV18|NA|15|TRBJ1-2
CASSPGDWGNYGYTF
TGTGCCAGCTCACCCGGGGATTGGGGGAACTATGGCTACACCTTC
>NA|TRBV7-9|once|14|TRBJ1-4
CASSPSRSNEKLFF
TGTGCCAGCAGCCCTTCCCGGAGTAATGAAAAACTGTTTTTT
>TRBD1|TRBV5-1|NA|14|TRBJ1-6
CASSFDRGSAPLHF
TGCGCCAGCAGCTTCGACAGGGGATCGGCGCCCCTCCACTTT
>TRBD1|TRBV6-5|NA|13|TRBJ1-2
CASRLQGTNGYTF
TGTGCCAGCAGATTACAGGGGACGAATGGCTACACCTTC
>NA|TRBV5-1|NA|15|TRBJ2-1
CASRTGDYLNNEQFF
TGCGCCAGCAGAACAGGTGACTACCTAAACAATGAGCAGTTCTTC
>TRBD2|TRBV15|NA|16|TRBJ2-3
CATSFRSGREADTQYF
TGTGCCACCAGCTTCCGCAGCGGGAGAGAGGCAGATACGCAGTATTTT
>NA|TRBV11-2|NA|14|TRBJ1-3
CASSFGGPGNTIYF
TGTGCCAGCAGCTTCGGGGGACCTGGAAACACCATATATTTT
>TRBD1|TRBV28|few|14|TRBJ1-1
CASSFDREMTEAFF
TGTGCCAGCAGTTTCGACAGGGAGATGACTGAAGCTTTCTTT
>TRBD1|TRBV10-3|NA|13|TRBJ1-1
CAIAGTAAKEAFF
TGTGCCATCGCCGGGACAGCCGCTAAAGAAGCTTTCTTT
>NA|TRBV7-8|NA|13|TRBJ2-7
CASSTIGGYEQYF
TGTGCCAGCAGCACGATAGGGGGTTACGAGCAGTACTTC
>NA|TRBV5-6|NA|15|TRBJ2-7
CASSLSDFSSYEQYF
TGTGCCAGCAGCTTGTCGGACTTTAGCTCCTACGAGCAGTACTTC
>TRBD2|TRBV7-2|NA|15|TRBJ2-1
CASSLTSGILNEQFF
TGTGCCAGCAGTTTGACTAGCGGGATCCTCAATGAGCAGTTCTTC
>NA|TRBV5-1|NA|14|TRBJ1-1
CASSLPSGVAEAFF
TGCGCCAGCAGCTTGCCGAGTGGTGTGGCTGAAGCTTTCTTT
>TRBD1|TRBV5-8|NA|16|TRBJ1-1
CACSLDIGQGRDEAFF
TGTGCCTGCAGCTTGGACATCGGACAGGGGAGGGATGAAGCTTTCTTT
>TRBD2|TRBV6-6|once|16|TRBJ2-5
CASSTSEGAHQETQYF
TGTGCCAGCAGTACTAGCGAGGGAGCCCACCAAGAGACCCAGTACTTC
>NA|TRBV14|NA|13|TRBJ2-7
CASSLQGGVEQYF
TGTGCCAGCAGCCTACAGGGCGGTGTAGAGCAGTACTTC
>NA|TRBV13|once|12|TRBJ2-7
CASSEGQGGQYF
TGTGCCAGCAGTGAAGGGCAGGGCGGGCAGTACTTC
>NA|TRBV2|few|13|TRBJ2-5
CASSEHPEETQYF
TGTGCCAGCAGTGAACACCCTGAAGAGACCCAGTACTTC
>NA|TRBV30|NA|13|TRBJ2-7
CAWATGTSYEQYF
TGTGCCTGGGCGACAGGGACTTCCTACGAGCAGTACTTC
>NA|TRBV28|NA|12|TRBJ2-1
CASNTAGNEQFF
TGTGCCAGCAATACGGCGGGAAATGAGCAGTTCTTC
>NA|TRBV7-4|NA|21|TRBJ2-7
CASSSTLGRDNGIRRTYEQYF
TGTGCCAGCAGCTCCACCCTTGGCCGGGACAACGGGATCAGACGTACCTACGAGCAGTACTTC
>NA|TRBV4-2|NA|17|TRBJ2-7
CASSQGAPEYRVGEQYF
TGTGCCAGCAGCCAAGGGGCCCCCGAGTATAGGGTTGGCGAGCAGTACTTC